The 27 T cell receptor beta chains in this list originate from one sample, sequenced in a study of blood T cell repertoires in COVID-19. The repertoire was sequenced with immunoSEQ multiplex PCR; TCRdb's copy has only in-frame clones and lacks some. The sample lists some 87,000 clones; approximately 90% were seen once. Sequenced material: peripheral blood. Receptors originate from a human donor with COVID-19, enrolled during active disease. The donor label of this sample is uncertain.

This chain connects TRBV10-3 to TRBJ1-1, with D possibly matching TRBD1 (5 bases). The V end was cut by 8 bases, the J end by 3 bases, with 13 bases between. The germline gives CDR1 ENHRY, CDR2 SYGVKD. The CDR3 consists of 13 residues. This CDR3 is CAIWREGDTEAFF. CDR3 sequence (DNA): TGTGCCATCTGGCGGGAAGGGGACACTGAAGCTTTCTTT.

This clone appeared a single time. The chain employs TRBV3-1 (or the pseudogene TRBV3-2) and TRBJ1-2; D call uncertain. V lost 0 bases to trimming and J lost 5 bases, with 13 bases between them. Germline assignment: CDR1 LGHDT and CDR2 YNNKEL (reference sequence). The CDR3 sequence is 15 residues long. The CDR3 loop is CASSQDRITGYGYTF. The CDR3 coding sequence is TGTGCCAGCAGCCAAGATCGGATCACGGGGTATGGCTACACCTTC.

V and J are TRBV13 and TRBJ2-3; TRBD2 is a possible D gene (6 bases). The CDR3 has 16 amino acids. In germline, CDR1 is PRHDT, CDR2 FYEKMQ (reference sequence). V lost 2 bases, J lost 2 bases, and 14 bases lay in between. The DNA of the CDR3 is TGTGCCAGCAGCTTAAGACTAGTAAGAAACACAGATACGCAGTATTTT. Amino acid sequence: CASSLRLVRNTDTQYF.

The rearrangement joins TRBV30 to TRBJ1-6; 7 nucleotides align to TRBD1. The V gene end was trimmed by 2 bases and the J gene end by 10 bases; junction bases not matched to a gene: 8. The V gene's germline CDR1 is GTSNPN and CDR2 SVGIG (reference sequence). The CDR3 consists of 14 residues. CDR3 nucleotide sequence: TGTGCCTGGAGTCAATACAGGGGCAACTCACCCCTCCACTTT. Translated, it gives CAWSQYRGNSPLHF.

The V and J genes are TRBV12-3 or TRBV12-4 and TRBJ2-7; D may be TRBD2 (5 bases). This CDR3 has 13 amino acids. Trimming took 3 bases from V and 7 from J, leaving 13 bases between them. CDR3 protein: CASSLDPSGEQYF. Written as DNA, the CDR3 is TGTGCCAGCAGTTTGGACCCCTCGGGGGAGCAGTACTTC.

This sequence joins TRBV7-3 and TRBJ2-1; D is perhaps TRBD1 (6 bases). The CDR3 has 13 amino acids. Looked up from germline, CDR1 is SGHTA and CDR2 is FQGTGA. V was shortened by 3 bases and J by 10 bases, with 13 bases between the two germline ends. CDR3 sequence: CASSFTGRDEQFF. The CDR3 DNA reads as TGTGCCAGCAGCTTTACAGGGAGAGACGAGCAGTTCTTC.

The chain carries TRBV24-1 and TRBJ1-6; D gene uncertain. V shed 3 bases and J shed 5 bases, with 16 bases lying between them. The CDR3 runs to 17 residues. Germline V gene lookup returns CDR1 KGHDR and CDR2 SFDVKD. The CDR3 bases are TGTGCCACCAGTGATGCTGACACCCTGCCGAATAATTCACCCCTCCACTTT. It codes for CATSDADTLPNNSPLHF.

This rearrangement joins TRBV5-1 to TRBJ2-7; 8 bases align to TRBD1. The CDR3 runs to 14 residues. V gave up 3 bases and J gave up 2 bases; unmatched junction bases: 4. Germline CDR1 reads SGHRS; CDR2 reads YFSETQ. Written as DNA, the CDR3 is TGCGCCAGCAGCTCAAACAGGGGGGCCTACGAGCAGTACTTC. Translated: CASSSNRGAYEQYF.

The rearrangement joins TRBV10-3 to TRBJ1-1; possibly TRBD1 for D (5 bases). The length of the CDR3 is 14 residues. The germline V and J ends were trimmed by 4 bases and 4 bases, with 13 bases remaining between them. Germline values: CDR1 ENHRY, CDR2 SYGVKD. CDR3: CAISVPGGSTEAFF. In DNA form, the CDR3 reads TGTGCCATCAGTGTCCCGGGGGGTAGCACTGAAGCTTTCTTT.

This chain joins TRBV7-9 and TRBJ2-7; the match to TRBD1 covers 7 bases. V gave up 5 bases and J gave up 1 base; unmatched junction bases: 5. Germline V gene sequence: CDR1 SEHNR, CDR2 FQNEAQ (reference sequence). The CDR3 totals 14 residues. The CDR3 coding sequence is TGTGCCAGCAGCCCAAGGACAGGATCCTACGAGCAGTACTTC. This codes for CASSPRTGSYEQYF. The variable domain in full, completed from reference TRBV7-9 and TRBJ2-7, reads DTGVSQNPRHKITKRGQNVTFRCDPISEHNRLYWYRQTLGQGPEFLTYFQNEAQLEKSRLLSDRFSAERPKGSFSTLEIQRTEQGDSAMYLCASSPRTGSYEQYFGPGTRLTVT.

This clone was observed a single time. The CDR3 DNA reads TGTGCCTGGGAAACTAGGAGCAATGAGCAGTTCTTC. Translated, it gives CAWETRSNEQFF. The gene calls are TRBV30 and TRBJ2-1, with D possibly being TRBD2 (5 bases). Trimming removed 5 bases from V and 6 bases from J, with 11 bases in between. The CDR3 runs to 12 residues. Per the germline V gene, CDR1 is GTSNPN and CDR2 is SVGIG (reference sequence).

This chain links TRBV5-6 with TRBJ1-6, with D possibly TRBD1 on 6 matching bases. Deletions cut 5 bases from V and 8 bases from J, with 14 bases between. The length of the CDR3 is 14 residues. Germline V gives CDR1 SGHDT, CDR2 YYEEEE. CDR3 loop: CASRDSSRDSPLHF. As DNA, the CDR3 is TGTGCCAGCAGGGACAGTAGCAGGGATTCACCCCTCCACTTT.

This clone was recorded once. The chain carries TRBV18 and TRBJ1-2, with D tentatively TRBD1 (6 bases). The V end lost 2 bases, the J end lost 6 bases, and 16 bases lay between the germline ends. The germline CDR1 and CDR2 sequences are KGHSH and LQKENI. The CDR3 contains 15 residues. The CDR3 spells CASSPSRGAGDGYTF. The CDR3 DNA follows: TGTGCCAGCTCACCAAGCCGGGGGGCCGGCGATGGCTACACCTTC. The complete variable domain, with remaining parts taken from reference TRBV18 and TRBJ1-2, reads NAGVMQNPRHLVRRRGQEARLRCSPMKGHSHVYWYRQLPEEGLKFMVYLQKENIIDESGMPKERFSAEFPKEGPSILRIQQVVRGDSAAYFCASSPSRGAGDGYTFGSGTRLTVV.

CDR3 loop: CASSLWQGADTQYF. Here the CDR3 DNA reads TGTGCCAGCAGCTTATGGCAGGGGGCAGATACGCAGTATTTT. The chain employs TRBV7-3 and TRBJ2-3; 7 nucleotides match TRBD1. The junction had 3 bases not matched to a gene; V was cut back by 2 bases and J by 4 bases. The germline V gene has CDR1 SGHTA and CDR2 FQGTGA. The CDR3 runs to 14 residues. The whole variable domain, remainder taken from reference TRBV7-3 and TRBJ2-3, is GAGVSQTPSNKVTEKGKYVELRCDPISGHTALYWYRQSLGQGPEFLIYFQGTGAADDSGLPNDRFFAVRPEGSVSTLKIQRTERGDSAVYLCASSLWQGADTQYFGPGTRLTVL.

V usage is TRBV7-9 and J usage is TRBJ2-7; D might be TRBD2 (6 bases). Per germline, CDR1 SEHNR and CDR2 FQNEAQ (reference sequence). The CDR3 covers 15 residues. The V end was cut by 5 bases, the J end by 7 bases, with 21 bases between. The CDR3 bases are TGTGCCAGCAGCCCAAGCCTACTAGCCGGTGTGGAGCAGTACTTC. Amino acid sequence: CASSPSLLAGVEQYF.

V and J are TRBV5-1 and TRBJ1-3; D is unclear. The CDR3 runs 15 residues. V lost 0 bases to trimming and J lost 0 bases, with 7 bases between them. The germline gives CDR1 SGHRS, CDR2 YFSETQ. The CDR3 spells CASSLEGSSGNTIYF. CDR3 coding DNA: TGCGCCAGCAGCTTGGAAGGGAGCTCTGGAAACACCATATATTTT.

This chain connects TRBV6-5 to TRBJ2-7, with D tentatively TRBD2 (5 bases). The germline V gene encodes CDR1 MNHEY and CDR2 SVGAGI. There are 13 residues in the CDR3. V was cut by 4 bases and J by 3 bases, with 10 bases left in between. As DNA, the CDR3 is TGTGCCAGCAGTTCCACGGGGAGCTACGAGCAGTACTTC. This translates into CASSSTGSYEQYF.

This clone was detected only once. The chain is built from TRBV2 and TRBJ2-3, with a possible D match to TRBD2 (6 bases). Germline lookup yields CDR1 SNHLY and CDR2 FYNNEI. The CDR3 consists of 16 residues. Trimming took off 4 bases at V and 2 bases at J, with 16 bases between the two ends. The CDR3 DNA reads TGTGCCAGCAGTGTTAGCGGAACCTACCTCACAGATACGCAGTATTTT. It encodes CASSVSGTYLTDTQYF.

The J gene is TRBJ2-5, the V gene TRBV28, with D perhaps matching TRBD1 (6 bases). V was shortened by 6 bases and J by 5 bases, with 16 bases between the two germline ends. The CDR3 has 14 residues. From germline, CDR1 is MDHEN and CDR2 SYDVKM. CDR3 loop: CASRTTGLGETQYF. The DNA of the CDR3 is TGTGCCAGCAGGACAACAGGGTTAGGCGAGACCCAGTACTTC. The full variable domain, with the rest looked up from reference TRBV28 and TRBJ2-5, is DVKVTQSSRYLVKRTGEKVFLECVQDMDHENMFWYRQDPGLGLRLIYFSYDVKMKEKGDIPEGYSVSREKKERFSLILESASTNQTSMYLCASRTTGLGETQYFGPGTRLLVL.

The CDR3 is CASSGDRGKTQPQHF. The CDR3 DNA is TGTGCCAGCAGTGGGGACAGGGGGAAGACTCAGCCCCAGCATTTT. This sequence joins TRBV2 and TRBJ1-5, with 11 nucleotides matching TRBD1. Germline CDR1 SNHLY, CDR2 FYNNEI. V lost 4 bases, J lost 6 bases, and 5 bases stayed unmatched. The CDR3 extends over 15 amino acids.

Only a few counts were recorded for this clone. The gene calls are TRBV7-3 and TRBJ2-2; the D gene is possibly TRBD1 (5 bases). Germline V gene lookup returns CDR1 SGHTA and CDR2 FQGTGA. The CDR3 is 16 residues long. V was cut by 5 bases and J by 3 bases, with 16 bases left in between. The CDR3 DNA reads TGTGCCAGCAGCGCAGGCCAGGGCGTCGACACCGGGGAGCTGTTTTTT. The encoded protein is CASSAGQGVDTGELFF.

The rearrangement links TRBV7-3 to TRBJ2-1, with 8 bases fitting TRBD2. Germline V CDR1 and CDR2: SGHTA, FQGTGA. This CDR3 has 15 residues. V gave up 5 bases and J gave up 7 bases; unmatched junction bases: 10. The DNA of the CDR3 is TGTGCCAGCAGCCAGACGGGGGGGCTCGAGAATGAGCAGTTCTTC. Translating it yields CASSQTGGLENEQFF.

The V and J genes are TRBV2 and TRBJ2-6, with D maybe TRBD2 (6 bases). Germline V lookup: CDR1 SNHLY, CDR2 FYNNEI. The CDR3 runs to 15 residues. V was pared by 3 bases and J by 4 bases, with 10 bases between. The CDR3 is CASSEEGTGANVLTF. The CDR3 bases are TGTGCCAGCAGTGAGGAGGGGACGGGGGCCAACGTCCTGACTTTC.

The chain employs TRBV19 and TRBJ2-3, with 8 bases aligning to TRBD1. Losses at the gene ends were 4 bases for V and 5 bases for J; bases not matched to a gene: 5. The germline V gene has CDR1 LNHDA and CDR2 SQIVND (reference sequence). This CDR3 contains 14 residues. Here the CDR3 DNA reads TGTGCCAGTAGTAAAATTACAGGGGGAGATACGCAGTATTTT. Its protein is CASSKITGGDTQYF.

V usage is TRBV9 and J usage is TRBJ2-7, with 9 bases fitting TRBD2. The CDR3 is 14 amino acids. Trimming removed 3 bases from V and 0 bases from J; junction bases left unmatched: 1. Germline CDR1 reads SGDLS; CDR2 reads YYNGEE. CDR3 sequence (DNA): TGTGCCAGCAGCGCTAGCGGGACCTCCTACGAGCAGTACTTC. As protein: CASSASGTSYEQYF.

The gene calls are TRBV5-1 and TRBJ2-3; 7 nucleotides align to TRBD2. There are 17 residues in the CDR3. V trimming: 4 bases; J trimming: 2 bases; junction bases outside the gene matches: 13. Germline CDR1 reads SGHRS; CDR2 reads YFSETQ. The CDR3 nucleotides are TGCGCCAGCAGCGTCACCGGGGGGTCCTCCTTCACAGATACGCAGTATTTT. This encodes CASSVTGGSSFTDTQYF.

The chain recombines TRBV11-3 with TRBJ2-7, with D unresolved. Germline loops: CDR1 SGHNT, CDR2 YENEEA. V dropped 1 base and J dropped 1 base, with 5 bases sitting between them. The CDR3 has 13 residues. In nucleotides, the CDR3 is TGTGCCAGCAGCTTAGCCGCGTCCTACGAGCAGTACTTC. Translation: CASSLAASYEQYF. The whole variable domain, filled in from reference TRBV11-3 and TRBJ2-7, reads EAGVVQSPRYKIIEKKQPVAFWCNPISGHNTLYWYLQNLGQGPELLIRYENEEAVDDSQLPKDRFSAERLKGVDSTLKIQPAELGDSAVYLCASSLAASYEQYFGPGTRLTVT.